Shown below are 3 T cell receptor beta chains from a single sample sequenced in a study of T cell responses to AZD1222 COVID-19 vaccine. The method was immunoSEQ multiplex PCR; TCRdb's version includes in-frame clones alone and lacks a portion of them. The sample records 150,000 to 200,000 clones, about 90% being singletons. The sequencing used peripheral blood, collected 28 days after the second AZD1222 dose. The receptors were sampled from an adult who received the AZD1222 COVID-19 vaccine.

The rearrangement links TRBV20-1 to TRBJ1-5; D unresolved. The germline V gene has CDR1 DFQATT and CDR2 SNEGSKA (reference sequence). The length of the CDR3 is 13 residues. The V end was cut by 3 bases, the J end by 6 bases, with 12 bases between. The CDR3 protein is CSASIGVAQPQHF. CDR3 in DNA: TGCAGTGCTAGTATCGGGGTGGCTCAGCCCCAGCATTTT.

V is TRBV19 and J is TRBJ1-6; no clear D. V was pared by 6 bases and J by 9 bases, with 12 bases between. The CDR3 extends over 13 amino acids. Germline V CDR1 and CDR2: LNHDA, SQIVND (reference sequence). CDR3 loop: CASRTSPISPLHF. For the CDR3, the DNA is TGTGCCAGTAGGACAAGCCCAATTTCACCCCTCCACTTT.

This chain uses TRBV25-1 with TRBJ2-7; TRBD2 agrees at 8 bases. CDR1 and CDR2 (germline): MGHDK, SYGVNS. J lost 5 bases, V lost 3 bases, and 9 bases had no gene match. The CDR3 consists of 15 residues. CDR3: CASSDTSGLSHEQYF. The CDR3 DNA is TGTGCCAGCAGTGACACTAGCGGACTAAGTCACGAGCAGTACTTC.